What follows are 16 T cell receptor beta chains derived from one specimen sequenced in a study of blood T cell repertoires in COVID-19. TCRdb's copy holds only in-frame clones and misses some; the assay was immunoSEQ multiplex PCR. The sample includes under 450,000 clones, about nine tenths of them seen just once. Sequencing used PBMCs or T cells enriched from blood (not recorded which). These receptors all come from a middle-aged woman who had been exposed to COVID-19.

The chain has TRBV7-6 and TRBJ2-7, with 8 bases fitting TRBD1. CDR3 size: 15 residues. J lost 2 bases, V lost 5 bases, and 8 bases had no gene match. Germline CDR1 and CDR2: SGHVS and FNYEAQ. The CDR3 DNA follows: TGTGCCAGCAGCCCCCTCGACAGGGGCACCTACGAGCAGTACTTC. It specifies CASSPLDRGTYEQYF. Looking up the rest from reference TRBV7-6 and TRBJ2-7 gives the full variable domain: GAGVSQSPRYKVTKRGQDVALRCDPISGHVSLYWYRQALGQGPEFLTYFNYEAQQDKSGLPNDRFSAERPEGSISTLTIQRTEQRDSAMYRCASSPLDRGTYEQYFGPGTRLTVT.

The table lists this clone with a count of one. The rearrangement links TRBV7-8 to TRBJ1-3; D gene ambiguous. The CDR3 has 17 residues. In germline, CDR1 is SGHVS, CDR2 FQNEAQ. V was pared by 1 base and J by 0 bases, with 13 bases between. The chain's CDR3 is CASSLVDARGSGNTIYF. CDR3 nucleotides: TGTGCCAGCAGCTTAGTGGACGCCCGGGGCTCTGGAAACACCATATATTTT.

The chain is built from TRBV6-1 and TRBJ1-2, with a weak D call TRBD1 (5 bases). CDR1 MNHNS and CDR2 SASEGT come from the germline V gene. Trimming removed 1 base at V and 2 bases at J, with 8 bases between. The CDR3 length is 14 residues. The CDR3 loop is CASSEGPGNYGYTF. CDR3 DNA sequence: TGTGCCAGCAGTGAAGGGCCAGGGAACTATGGCTACACCTTC.

The chain couples TRBV7-9 to TRBJ1-2; D is possibly TRBD1 (6 bases). CDR3 length equals 13 residues. Germline V CDR1 and CDR2: SEHNR, FQNEAQ (reference sequence). Deletions cut 5 bases from V and 3 bases from J, with 10 bases between. The CDR3 spells CASSPGVYYGYTF. The CDR3 DNA is TGTGCCAGCAGCCCAGGGGTATACTATGGCTACACCTTC.

The chain uses TRBV11-2 and TRBJ2-3; D not certain. The CDR3 spans 13 residues. Trimming cost V 4 bases and J 4 bases, with 9 bases left between them. Looked up from germline, CDR1 is SGHAT and CDR2 is FQNNGV. In DNA, the CDR3 is TGTGCCAGCAGCTCCCCTAGTGCAGATACGCAGTATTTT. Translation gives CASSSPSADTQYF. Together with reference TRBV11-2 and TRBJ2-3, the CDR3 gives the full variable domain: EAGVAQSPRYKIIEKRQSVAFWCNPISGHATLYWYQQILGQGPKLLIQFQNNGVVDDSQLPKDRFSAERLKGVDSTLKIQPAKLEDSAVYLCASSSPSADTQYFGPGTRLTVL.

The chain uses TRBV4-2 and TRBJ2-1; D might be TRBD2 (5 bases). The CDR3 extends over 15 amino acids. Per germline, CDR1 LGHNA and CDR2 YNFKEQ. Trimming removed 0 bases at V and 10 bases at J, with 16 bases between. This chain's CDR3 is CASSQDPADLAEQFF. CDR3 coding DNA: TGTGCCAGCAGCCAAGATCCAGCGGACCTGGCCGAGCAGTTCTTC.

The gene calls are TRBV24-1 and TRBJ2-7; TRBD2 agrees at 8 bases. Losses at the gene ends were 5 bases for V and 2 bases for J; bases not matched to a gene: 7. Germline CDR1 is KGHDR and CDR2 is SFDVKD. CDR3 length equals 15 residues. In nucleotides, the CDR3 is TGTGCCACCAGTGCCCCGGGAGGGGAGGCCTACGAGCAGTACTTC. Protein: CATSAPGGEAYEQYF.

In its sample, this clone was seen a few times. V and J are TRBV12-5 and TRBJ2-7; 10 bases agree with TRBD2. CDR1 and CDR2 from the germline V gene are LGHNT and FRNRAP. CDR3 length: 16 amino acids. V gave up 0 bases and J gave up 6 bases; unmatched junction bases: 8. CDR3 sequence (DNA): TGTGCTAGTGGTTTGGTCCTAGCGGGAGATGGAGGCGAGCAGTACTTC. It encodes CASGLVLAGDGGEQYF. Looking up the rest from reference TRBV12-5 and TRBJ2-7 gives the full variable domain: DARVTQTPRHKVTEMGQEVTMRCQPILGHNTVFWYRQTMMQGLELLAYFRNRAPLDDSGMPKDRFSAEMPDATLATLKIQPSEPRDSAVYFCASGLVLAGDGGEQYFGPGTRLTVT.

This sequence joins TRBV24-1 and TRBJ1-1; 7 bases are shared with TRBD1. Looked up from germline, CDR1 is KGHDR and CDR2 is SFDVKD. This CDR3 contains 12 residues. Unmatched junction bases numbered 0, after V lost 2 bases and J lost 7 bases. The CDR3 protein is CATSDWDSEAFF. CDR3 bases: TGTGCCACCAGTGATTGGGACAGTGAAGCTTTCTTT.

The CDR3 reads CASSIKPRDRDEKLFF. In nucleotides, the CDR3 is TGTGCCAGCAGCATCAAGCCGCGGGACAGGGATGAAAAACTGTTTTTT. The genes are TRBV9 and TRBJ1-4; 9 bases map to TRBD1. Germline V gene lookup returns CDR1 SGDLS and CDR2 YYNGEE. Trimming at V came to 4 bases and at J to 6 bases, leaving 10 bases not matched to a gene. The CDR3 extends over 16 amino acids.

Note on this clone: A read error may explain this, as a much larger clone is one base away. The rearrangement uses TRBV11-3 and TRBJ2-1; D gene uncertain. Germline lookup yields CDR1 SGHNT and CDR2 YENEEA. The germline V and J ends were trimmed by 3 bases and 8 bases, with 5 bases remaining between them. This CDR3 is 11 amino acids long. CDR3 sequence: CASSFRDEQFF. The CDR3 bases are TGTGCCAGCAGCTTTCGGGATGAGCAGTTCTTC.

J is TRBJ1-3 and V is TRBV19; D ambiguous. The CDR3 contains 19 residues. V dropped 7 bases and J dropped 0 bases, with 25 bases sitting between them. Germline assignment: CDR1 LNHDA and CDR2 SQIVND (reference sequence). The CDR3 nucleotides read TGTGCCAGTAAGTGGCGGGCCTCTTCAAACCAATACTCTGGAAACACCATATATTTT. Protein sequence: CASKWRASSNQYSGNTIYF.

The J gene is TRBJ1-5, the V gene TRBV6-2 or TRBV6-3, with D possibly matching TRBD1 (5 bases). V was cut by 5 bases and J by 0 bases, with 20 bases left in between. CDR1 and CDR2 from the germline V gene are MNHEY and SVGEGT. The CDR3 loop spans 18 amino acids. The DNA for the CDR3 is TGTGCCAGCAGTAACTGGGACTCAAGGTTAAATAGCAATCAGCCCCAGCATTTT. Translated, it gives CASSNWDSRLNSNQPQHF.

V usage is TRBV19 and J usage is TRBJ2-6; weak D call: TRBD2 (7 bases). There are 17 residues in the CDR3. Trimming removed 6 bases at V and 0 bases at J, with 15 bases between. Per germline, CDR1 LNHDA and CDR2 SQIVND (reference sequence). The CDR3 nucleotides read TGTGCCAGTAGCAGAACAGGGAGGGACTCTGGGGCCAACGTCCTGACTTTC. Translation: CASSRTGRDSGANVLTF. The full variable domain, in which reference TRBV19 and TRBJ2-6 provide the parts outside the CDR3, is DGGITQSPKYLFRKEGQNVTLSCEQNLNHDAMYWYRQDPGQGLRLIYYSQIVNDFQKGDIAEGYSVSREKKESFPLTVTSAQKNPTAFYLCASSRTGRDSGANVLTFGAGSRLTVL.

This chain joins TRBV6-4 and TRBJ1-2; 10 nucleotides match TRBD1. Germline trimming cut 8 bases from V and 7 bases from J; bases unmatched to any gene: 16. In germline, CDR1 is MRHNA, CDR2 SNTAGT. The CDR3 runs to 16 residues. Here the CDR3 DNA reads TGTGCCAGCCGTAAATCCACCGGGACAGGGGACATTGGCTACACCTTC. The encoded protein is CASRKSTGTGDIGYTF.

The CDR3 sequence: CASSSPGQVRLGLSNQPQHF. In DNA form, the CDR3 reads TGTGCCAGCAGTTCCCCCGGACAGGTCCGGTTGGGGCTTAGCAATCAGCCCCAGCATTTT. V gene TRBV27 combines with J gene TRBJ1-5; 7 bases are shared with TRBD1. Per the germline V gene, CDR1 is MNHEY and CDR2 is SMNVEV (reference sequence). With V trimmed by 4 bases and J by 0 bases, 18 bases remained unmatched. The CDR3 has 20 amino acids.